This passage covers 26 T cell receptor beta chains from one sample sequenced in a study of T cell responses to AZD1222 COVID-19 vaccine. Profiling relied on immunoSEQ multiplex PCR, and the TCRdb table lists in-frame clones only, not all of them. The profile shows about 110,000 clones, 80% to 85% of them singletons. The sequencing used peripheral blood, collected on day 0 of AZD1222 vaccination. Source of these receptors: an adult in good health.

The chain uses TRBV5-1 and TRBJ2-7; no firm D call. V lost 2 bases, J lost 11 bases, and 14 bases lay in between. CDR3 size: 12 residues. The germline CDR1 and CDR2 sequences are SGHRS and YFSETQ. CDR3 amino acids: CASSFLGNQEYF. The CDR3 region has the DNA TGCGCCAGCAGCTTCTTAGGTAATCAAGAGTACTTC.

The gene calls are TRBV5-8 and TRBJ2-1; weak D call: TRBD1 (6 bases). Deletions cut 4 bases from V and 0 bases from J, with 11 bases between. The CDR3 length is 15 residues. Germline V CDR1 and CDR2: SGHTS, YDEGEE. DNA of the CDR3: TGTGCCAGCAGCATCAGGGGCGCCTCCTACAATGAGCAGTTCTTC. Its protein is CASSIRGASYNEQFF.

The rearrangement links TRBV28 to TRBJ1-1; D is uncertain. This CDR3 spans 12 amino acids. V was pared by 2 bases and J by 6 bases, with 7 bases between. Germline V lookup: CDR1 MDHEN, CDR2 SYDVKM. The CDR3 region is CASSLRAAEAFF. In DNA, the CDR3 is TGTGCCAGCAGTTTACGTGCAGCTGAAGCTTTCTTT.

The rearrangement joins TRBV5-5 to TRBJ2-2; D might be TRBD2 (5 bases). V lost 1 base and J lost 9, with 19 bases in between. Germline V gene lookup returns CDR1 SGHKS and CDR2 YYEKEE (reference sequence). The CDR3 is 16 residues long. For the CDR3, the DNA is TGTGCCAGCAGCTTGAAGGACTCCCTACATGGCCGGGAGCTGTTTTTT. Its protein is CASSLKDSLHGRELFF.

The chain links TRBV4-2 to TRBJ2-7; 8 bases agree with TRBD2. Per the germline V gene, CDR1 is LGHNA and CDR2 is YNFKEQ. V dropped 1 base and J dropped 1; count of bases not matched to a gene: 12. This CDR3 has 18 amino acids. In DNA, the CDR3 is TGTGCCAGCAGCCAAGGAACCGGGAGGGCCTTACCATCCTACGAGCAGTACTTC. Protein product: CASSQGTGRALPSYEQYF.

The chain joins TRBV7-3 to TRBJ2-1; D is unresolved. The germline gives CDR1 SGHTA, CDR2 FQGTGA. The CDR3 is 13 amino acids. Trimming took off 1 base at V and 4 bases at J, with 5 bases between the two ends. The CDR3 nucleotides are TGTGCCAGCAGCTTAAGTGCATACAATGAGCAGTTCTTC. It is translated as CASSLSAYNEQFF. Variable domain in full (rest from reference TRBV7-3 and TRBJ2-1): GAGVSQTPSNKVTEKGKYVELRCDPISGHTALYWYRQSLGQGPEFLIYFQGTGAADDSGLPNDRFFAVRPEGSVSTLKIQRTERGDSAVYLCASSLSAYNEQFFGPGTRLTVL.

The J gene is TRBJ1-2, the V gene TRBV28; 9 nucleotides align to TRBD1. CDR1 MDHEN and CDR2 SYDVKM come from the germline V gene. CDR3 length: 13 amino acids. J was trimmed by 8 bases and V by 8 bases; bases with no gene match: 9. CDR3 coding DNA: TGTGCCAGCCGGGACAGGGCACTGGAGGGCTACACCTTC. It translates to CASRDRALEGYTF.

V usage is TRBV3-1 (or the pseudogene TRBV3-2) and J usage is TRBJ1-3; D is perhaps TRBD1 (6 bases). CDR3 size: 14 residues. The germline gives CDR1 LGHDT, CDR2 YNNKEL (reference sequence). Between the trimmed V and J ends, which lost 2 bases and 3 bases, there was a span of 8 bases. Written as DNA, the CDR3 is TGTGCCAGCAGCCAAAGGGGGGATGGAAACACCATATATTTT. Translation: CASSQRGDGNTIYF.

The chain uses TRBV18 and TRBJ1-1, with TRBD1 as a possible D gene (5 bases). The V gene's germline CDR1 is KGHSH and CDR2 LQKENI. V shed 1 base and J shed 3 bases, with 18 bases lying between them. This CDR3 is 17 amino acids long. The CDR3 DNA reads TGTGCCAGCTCACCACTGGGACCGGGCGGGATGGACACTGAAGCTTTCTTT. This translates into CASSPLGPGGMDTEAFF.

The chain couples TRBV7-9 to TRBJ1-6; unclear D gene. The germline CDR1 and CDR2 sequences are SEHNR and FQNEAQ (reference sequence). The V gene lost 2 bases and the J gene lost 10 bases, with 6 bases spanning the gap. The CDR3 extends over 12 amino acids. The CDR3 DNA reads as TGTGCCAGCAGCTTAAGTCTATCACCCCTCCACTTT. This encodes CASSLSLSPLHF.

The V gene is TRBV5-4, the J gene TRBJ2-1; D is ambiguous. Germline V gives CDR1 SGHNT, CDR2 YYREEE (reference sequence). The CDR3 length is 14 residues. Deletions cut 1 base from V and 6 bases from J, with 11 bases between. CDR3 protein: CASSLPRKGNEQFF. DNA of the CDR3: TGTGCCAGCAGCTTGCCGCGGAAGGGCAATGAGCAGTTCTTC.

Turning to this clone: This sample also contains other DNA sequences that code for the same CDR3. The CDR3 protein is CASSLSGQGFNEQFF. The CDR3 nucleotides are TGCGCCAGCAGCTTGTCGGGACAGGGTTTCAATGAGCAGTTCTTC. The chain couples TRBV5-1 to TRBJ2-1; 9 bases line up with TRBD1. The CDR3 spans 15 residues. Germline V CDR1 and CDR2: SGHRS, YFSETQ. V was clipped by 1 base and J by 6 bases; unmatched bases: 5.

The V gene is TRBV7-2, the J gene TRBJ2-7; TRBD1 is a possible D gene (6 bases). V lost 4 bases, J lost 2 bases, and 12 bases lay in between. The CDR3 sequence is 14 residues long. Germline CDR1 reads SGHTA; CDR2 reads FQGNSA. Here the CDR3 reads CASSSTGPTYEQYF. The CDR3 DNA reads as TGTGCCAGCAGCTCGACAGGACCAACCTACGAGCAGTACTTC. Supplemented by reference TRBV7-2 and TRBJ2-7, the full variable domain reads GAGVSQSPSNKVTEKGKDVELRCDPISGHTALYWYRQSLGQGLEFLIYFQGNSAPDKSGLPSDRFSAERTGGSVSTLTIQRTQQEDSAVYLCASSSTGPTYEQYFGPGTRLTVT.

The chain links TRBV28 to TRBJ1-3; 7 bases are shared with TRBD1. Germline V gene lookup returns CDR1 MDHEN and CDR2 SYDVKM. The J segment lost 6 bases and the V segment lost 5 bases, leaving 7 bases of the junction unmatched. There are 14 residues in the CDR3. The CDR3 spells CASSPGTDANTIYF. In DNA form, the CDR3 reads TGTGCCAGCAGTCCGGGGACAGATGCAAACACCATATATTTT.

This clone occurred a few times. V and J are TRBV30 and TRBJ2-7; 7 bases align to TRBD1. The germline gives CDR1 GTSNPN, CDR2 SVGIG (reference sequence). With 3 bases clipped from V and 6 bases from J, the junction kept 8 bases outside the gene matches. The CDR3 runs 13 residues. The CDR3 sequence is CAWRNTGEGEQYF. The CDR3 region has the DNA TGTGCCTGGAGAAATACAGGGGAAGGCGAGCAGTACTTC. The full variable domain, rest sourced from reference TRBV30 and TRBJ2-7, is SQTIHQWPATLVQPVGSPLSLECTVEGTSNPNLYWYRQAAGRGLQLLFYSVGIGQISSEVPQNLSASRPQDRQFILSSKKLLLSDSGFYLCAWRNTGEGEQYFGPGTRLTVT.

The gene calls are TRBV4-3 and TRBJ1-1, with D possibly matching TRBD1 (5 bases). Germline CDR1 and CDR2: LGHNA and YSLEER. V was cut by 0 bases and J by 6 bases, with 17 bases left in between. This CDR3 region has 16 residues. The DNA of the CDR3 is TGCGCCAGCAGCCAAGATAACGGCTACCGAGGGGCTGAAGCTTTCTTT. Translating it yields CASSQDNGYRGAEAFF.

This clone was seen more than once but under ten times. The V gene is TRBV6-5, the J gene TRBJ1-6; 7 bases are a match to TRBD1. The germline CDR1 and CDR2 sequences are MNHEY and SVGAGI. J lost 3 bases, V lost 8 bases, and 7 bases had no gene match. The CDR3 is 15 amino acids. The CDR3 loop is CASRRGAGYNSPLHF. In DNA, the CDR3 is TGTGCCAGCCGCAGGGGGGCGGGCTATAATTCACCCCTCCACTTT.

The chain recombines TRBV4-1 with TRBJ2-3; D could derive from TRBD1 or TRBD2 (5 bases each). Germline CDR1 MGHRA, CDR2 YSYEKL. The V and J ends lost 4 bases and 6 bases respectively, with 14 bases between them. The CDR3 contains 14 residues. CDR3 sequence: CASSPRTRGDTQYF. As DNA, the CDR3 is TGCGCCAGCAGCCCTCGGACCCGGGGCGATACGCAGTATTTT.

CDR3 coding DNA: TGTGCCAGCCGATCGTCTGGGAGCGAGACCCAGTACTTC. Translated: CASRSSGSETQYF. The chain joins TRBV28 to TRBJ2-5, with a weak D call TRBD2 (5 bases). The germline gives CDR1 MDHEN, CDR2 SYDVKM. With 8 bases removed from V and 5 bases from J, the gap between germline ends came to 15 bases. CDR3 length equals 13 residues.

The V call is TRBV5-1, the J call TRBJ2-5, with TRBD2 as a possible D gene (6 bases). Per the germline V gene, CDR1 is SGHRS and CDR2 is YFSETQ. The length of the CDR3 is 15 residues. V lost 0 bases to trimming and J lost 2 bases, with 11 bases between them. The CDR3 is CASSLGRTIQETQYF. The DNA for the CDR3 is TGCGCCAGCAGCTTGGGGCGGACTATACAAGAGACCCAGTACTTC.

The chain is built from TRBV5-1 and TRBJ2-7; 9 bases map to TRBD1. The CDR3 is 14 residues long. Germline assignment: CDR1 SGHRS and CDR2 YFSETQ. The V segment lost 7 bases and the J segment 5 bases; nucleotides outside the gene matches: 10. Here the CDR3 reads CASGGMGQGNEQYF. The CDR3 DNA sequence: TGCGCCAGCGGAGGAATGGGACAGGGCAACGAGCAGTACTTC.

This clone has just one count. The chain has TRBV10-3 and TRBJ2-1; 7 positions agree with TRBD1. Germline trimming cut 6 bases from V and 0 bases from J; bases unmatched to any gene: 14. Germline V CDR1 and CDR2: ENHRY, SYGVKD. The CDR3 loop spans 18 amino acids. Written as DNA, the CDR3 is TGTGCCATCAGCGGTCGACAGGGCGCCAGGAGCTCCTACAATGAGCAGTTCTTC. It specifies CAISGRQGARSSYNEQFF.

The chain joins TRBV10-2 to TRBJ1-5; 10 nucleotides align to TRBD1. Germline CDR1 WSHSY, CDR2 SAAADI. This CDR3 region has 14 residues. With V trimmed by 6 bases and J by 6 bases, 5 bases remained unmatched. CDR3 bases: TGCGCCAGCAGCGACAGGGGGCCGGGTCAGCCCCAGCATTTT. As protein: CASSDRGPGQPQHF.

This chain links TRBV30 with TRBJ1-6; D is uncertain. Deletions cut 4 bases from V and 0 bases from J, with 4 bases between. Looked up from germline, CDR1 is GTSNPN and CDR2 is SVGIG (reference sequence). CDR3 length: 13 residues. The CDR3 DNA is TGTGCCTGGACCGGCTCCTATAATTCACCCCTCCACTTT. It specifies CAWTGSYNSPLHF.

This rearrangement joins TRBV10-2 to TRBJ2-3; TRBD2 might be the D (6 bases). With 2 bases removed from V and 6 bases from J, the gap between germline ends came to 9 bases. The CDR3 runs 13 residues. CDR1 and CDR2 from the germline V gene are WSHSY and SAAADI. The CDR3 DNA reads TGCGCCAGCAGTGAGGTAGCGGCCGATACGCAGTATTTT. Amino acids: CASSEVAADTQYF.

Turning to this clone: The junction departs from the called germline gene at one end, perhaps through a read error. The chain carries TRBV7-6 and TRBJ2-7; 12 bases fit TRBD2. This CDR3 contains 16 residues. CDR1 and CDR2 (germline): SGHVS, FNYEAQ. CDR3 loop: CANSCPSGRARYEQYF. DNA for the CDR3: TGTGCCAACAGCTGTCCTAGCGGGAGGGCCAGGTACGAGCAGTACTTC.